This is a list of T cell receptor beta chains from one sample in a study of regulatory T cells in long-lasting Graves disease. TCRdb processed the multiplex PCR reads anew with MiXCR; each CDR3 protein has one entry. The data show around 300,000 distinct CDR3 sequences, with roughly a fifth seen just once and more than 50% held by the top ten. The material sequenced was peripheral blood mononuclear cells (PBMCs), taken when the disease was refractory, from a patient treated with antithyroid drugs. Receptor source: a female donor with Graves disease. The CDR3 runs from the conserved cysteine through the conserved F or W. The order of the fields is clone size, J gene, V gene, CDR3 length, CDR3 protein. Size is omitted from some rows. Given values are once, few, many or a class for expanded clones.

few | TRBJ2-7 | TRBV27 | 18 | CASSLTPGTSGYSYEQYF
many | TRBJ1-4 | TRBV13 | 14 | CASSFRTDGEKLFF
once | TRBJ2-3 | TRBV20-1 | 13 | CSARVPYTDTQYF
NA | TRBJ1-2 | TRBV5-1 | 16 | CASSGTSDRLAGGYTF
NA | TRBJ1-1 | TRBV30 | 13 | CAWSVGLGAEAFF
NA | TRBJ2-3 | TRBV20-1 | 13 | CSAPHEARDTQYF
NA | TRBJ2-5 | TRBV6-1 | 15 | CASSGGLAGSETQYF
few | TRBJ2-7 | TRBV3-1 | 14 | CASSQTTLSYEQYF
NA | TRBJ2-1 | TRBV7-9 | 13 | CASLLAGIGEQFF
NA | TRBJ1-2 | TRBV5-4 | 15 | CASSLFSTANYGYTF
few | TRBJ1-1 | TRBV20-1 | 13 | CSAKVRVNTEAFF
NA | TRBJ1-6 | TRBV7-2 | 15 | CASSPGAGEGSPLHF
few | TRBJ2-2 | TRBV6-1 | 16 | CASRGLAGGFDGELFF
NA | TRBJ2-4 | TRBV5-4 | 13 | CASSGTSKDIQYF
NA | TRBJ2-3 | TRBV20-1 | 12 | CSARDGVNTQYF
NA | TRBJ2-7 | TRBV20-1 | 12 | CSKGVMGYEQYF
NA | TRBJ1-1 | TRBV10-3 | 12 | CAISEGDSVAFF
many | TRBJ2-7 | TRBV2 | 13 | CASREGQDYEQYF
many | TRBJ2-5 | TRBV13 | 15 | CASSLGFSGQETQYF
few | TRBJ2-2 | TRBV28 | 13 | CASSLFTTGELFF
NA | TRBJ1-5 | TRBV6-1 | 15 | CASSRIQGSNQPQHF
many | TRBJ1-5 | TRBV20-1 | 13 | CSARGAVDQPQHF
many | TRBJ2-7 | TRBV28 | 13 | CASSLGKAYEQYF
few | TRBJ2-2 | TRBV4-3 | 13 | CASSRDISGELFF
many | TRBJ1-2 | TRBV28 | 12 | CASTDGFYGYTF
many | TRBJ2-7 | TRBV7-8 | 15 | CASSFSGQGDYEQYF
few | TRBJ2-5 | TRBV30 | 11 | CAWSSGETQYF
NA | TRBJ2-1 | TRBV7-3 | 16 | CASSLWRLAGGSEQFF
many | TRBJ1-2 | TRBV27 | 14 | CASSFQGGFYGYTF
many | TRBJ2-4 | TRBV7-2 | 15 | CASSLYGRLGDIQYF
NA | TRBJ2-1 | TRBV11-2 | 15 | CASSFGQGVYNEQFF
few | TRBJ2-7 | TRBV11-2 | 19 | CASSLVVTPYGGSSYEQYF
few | TRBJ2-5 | TRBV14 | 17 | CASSQTYRDYPKETQYF
many | TRBJ2-7 | TRBV20-1 | 15 | CSARDSSRDTYEQYF
few | TRBJ2-7 | TRBV24-1 | 17 | CATSDLNPTSGTYEQYF
few | TRBJ2-1 | TRBV12-3/TRBV12-4 | 13 | CASSYDLRGEQFF
NA | TRBJ2-5 | TRBV15 | 18 | CATSRVPRLAEIQETQYF
NA | TRBJ2-1 | TRBV7-9 | 15 | CASSPSYLHYNEQFF
many | TRBJ1-4 | TRBV7-9 | 14 | CASSTRDSDEKLFF
NA | TRBJ2-5 | TRBV12-3/TRBV12-4 | 16 | CVSSLDRFRGGETQYF
few | TRBJ2-5 | TRBV7-6 | 18 | CASSHPKGWTGSQETQYF
once | TRBJ2-7 | TRBV4-2 | 14 | CASSEPGQGYEQYF
NA | TRBJ1-2 | TRBV6-1 | 15 | CASSEPGQGIYGYTF
few | TRBJ2-7 | TRBV5-1 | 15 | CASSMGQASSYEQYF
NA | TRBJ2-7 | TRBV4-2 | 18 | CASSQGSPGGLAVYEQYF
few | TRBJ2-7 | TRBV4-1 | 16 | CASRARTSGRNHEQYF
NA | TRBJ1-3 | TRBV6-5 | 16 | CASSYSKAGQGSTIYF
NA | TRBJ2-6 | TRBV6-1 | 17 | CASSRLAGPSGANVLTF